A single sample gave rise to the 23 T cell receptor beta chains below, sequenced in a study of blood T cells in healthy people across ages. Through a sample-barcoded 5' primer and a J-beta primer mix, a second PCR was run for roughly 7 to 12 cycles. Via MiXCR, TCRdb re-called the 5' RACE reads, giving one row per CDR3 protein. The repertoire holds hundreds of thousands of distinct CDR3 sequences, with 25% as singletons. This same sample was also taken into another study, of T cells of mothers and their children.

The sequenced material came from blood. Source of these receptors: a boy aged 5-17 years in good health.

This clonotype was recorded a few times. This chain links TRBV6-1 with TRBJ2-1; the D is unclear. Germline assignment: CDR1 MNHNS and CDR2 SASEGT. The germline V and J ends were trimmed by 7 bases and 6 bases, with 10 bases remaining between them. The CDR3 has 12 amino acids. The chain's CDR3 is CASTNSLNEQFF. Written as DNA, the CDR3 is TGTGCCAGCACCAACAGTCTCAATGAGCAGTTCTTC.

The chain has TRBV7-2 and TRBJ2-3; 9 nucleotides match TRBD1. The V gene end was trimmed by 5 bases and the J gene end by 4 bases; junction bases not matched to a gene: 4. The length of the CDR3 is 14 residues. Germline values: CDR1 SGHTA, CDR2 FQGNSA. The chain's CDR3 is CASSRTGDADTQYF. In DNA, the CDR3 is TGTGCCAGCAGCCGGACAGGGGATGCAGATACGCAGTATTTT.

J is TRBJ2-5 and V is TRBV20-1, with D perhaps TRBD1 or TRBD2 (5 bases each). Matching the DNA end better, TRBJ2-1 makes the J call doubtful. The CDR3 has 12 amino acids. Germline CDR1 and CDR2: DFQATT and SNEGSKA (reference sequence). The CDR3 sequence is CSASSGDGEQFF. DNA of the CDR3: TGCAGTGCTAGTTCCGGGGACGGTGAGCAGTTCTTC.

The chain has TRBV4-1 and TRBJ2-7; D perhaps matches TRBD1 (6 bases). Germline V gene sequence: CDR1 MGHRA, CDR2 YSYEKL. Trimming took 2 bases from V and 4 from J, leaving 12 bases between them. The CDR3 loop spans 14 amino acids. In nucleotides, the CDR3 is TGCGCCAGCAGCCAACTGACAGGAAAATACGAGCAGTACTTC. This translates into CASSQLTGKYEQYF.

The chain's CDR3 is CASSVVGGTGSTQYF. Here the CDR3 DNA reads TGTGCCAGCAGCGTAGTCGGAGGGACGGGAAGTACGCAGTATTTT. V and J are TRBV9 and TRBJ2-3, with D tentatively TRBD2 (6 bases). In germline, CDR1 is SGDLS, CDR2 YYNGEE. The CDR3 length is 15 residues. V lost 0 bases, J lost 8 bases, and 16 bases lay in between.

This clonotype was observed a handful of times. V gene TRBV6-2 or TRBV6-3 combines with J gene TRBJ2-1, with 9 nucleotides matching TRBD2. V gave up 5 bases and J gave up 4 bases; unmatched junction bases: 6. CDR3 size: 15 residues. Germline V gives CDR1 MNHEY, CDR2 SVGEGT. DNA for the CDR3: TGTGCCAGCAGTCCCCCGGCGGGAGGGTACAATGAGCAGTTCTTC. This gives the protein CASSPPAGGYNEQFF.

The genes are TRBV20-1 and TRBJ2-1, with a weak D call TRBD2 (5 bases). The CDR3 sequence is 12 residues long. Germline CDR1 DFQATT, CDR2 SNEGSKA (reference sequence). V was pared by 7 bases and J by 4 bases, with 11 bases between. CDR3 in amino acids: CSVEGLYNEQFF. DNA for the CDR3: TGCAGTGTTGAGGGCCTTTACAATGAGCAGTTCTTC.

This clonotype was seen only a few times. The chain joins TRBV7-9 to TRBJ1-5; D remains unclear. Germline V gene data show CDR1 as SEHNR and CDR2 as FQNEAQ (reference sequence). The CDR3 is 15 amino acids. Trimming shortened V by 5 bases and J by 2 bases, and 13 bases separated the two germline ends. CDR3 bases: TGTGCCAGCAGCCCAGAAACTGCTGGCAATCAGCCCCAGCATTTT. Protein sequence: CASSPETAGNQPQHF.

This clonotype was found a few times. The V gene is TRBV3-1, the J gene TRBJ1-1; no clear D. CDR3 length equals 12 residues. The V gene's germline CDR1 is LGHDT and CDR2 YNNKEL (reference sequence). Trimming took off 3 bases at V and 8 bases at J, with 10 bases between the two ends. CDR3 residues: CASSQGGVEAFF. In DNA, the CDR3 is TGTGCCAGCAGCCAGGGCGGGGTGGAAGCTTTCTTT.

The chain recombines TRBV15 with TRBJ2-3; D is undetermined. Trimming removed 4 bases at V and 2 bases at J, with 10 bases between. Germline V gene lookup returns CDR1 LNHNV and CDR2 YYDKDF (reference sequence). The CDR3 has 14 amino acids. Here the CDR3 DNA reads TGTGCCACCAGCATTGGGCAGACCACAGATACGCAGTATTTT. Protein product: CATSIGQTTDTQYF. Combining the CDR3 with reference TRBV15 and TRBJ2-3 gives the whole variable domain DAMVIQNPRYQVTQFGKPVTLSCSQTLNHNVMYWYQQKSSQAPKLLFHYYDKDFNNEADTPDNFQSRRPNTSFCFLDIRSPGLGDTAMYLCATSIGQTTDTQYFGPGTRLTVL.

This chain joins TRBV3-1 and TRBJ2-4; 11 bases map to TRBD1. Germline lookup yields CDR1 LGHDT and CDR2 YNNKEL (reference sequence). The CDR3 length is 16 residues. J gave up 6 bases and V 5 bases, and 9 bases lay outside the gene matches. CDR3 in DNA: TGTGCCAGCAGCAGCTCCGGGACAGGGGGTTCAAACATTCAGTACTTC. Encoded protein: CASSSSGTGGSNIQYF.

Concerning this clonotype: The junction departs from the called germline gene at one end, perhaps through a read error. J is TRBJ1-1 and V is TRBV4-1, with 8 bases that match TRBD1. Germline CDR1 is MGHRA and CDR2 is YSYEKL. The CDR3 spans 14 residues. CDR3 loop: CASSQRAGGPEVFF. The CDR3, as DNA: TGCGCCAGCAGCCAAAGAGCAGGGGGCCCTGAAGTTTTCTTT.

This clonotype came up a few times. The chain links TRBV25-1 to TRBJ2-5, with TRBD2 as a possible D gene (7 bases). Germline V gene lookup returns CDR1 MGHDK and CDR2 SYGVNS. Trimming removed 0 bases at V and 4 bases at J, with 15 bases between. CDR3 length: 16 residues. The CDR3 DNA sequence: TGTGCCAGCAGTGAATATACAGGACTAGGGGGAGAGACCCAGTACTTC. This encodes CASSEYTGLGGETQYF.

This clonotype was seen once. DNA for the CDR3: TGTGCCAGTAGACCAACAGGGACGACTAATGAAAAACTGTTTTTT. This sequence encodes CASRPTGTTNEKLFF. V gene TRBV19 combines with J gene TRBJ1-4; perhaps TRBD1 as D (6 bases). The CDR3 sequence is 15 residues long. V gave up 6 bases and J gave up 2 bases, with 13 bases separating them. Germline loops: CDR1 LNHDA, CDR2 SQIVND (reference sequence).

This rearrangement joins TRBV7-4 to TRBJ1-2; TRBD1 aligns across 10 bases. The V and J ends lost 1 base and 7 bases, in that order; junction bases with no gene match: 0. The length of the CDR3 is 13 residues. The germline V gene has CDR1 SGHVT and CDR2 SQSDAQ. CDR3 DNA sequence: TGTGCCAGCAGCTTAGGGGACAGGGGTGGCTACACCTTC. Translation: CASSLGDRGGYTF.

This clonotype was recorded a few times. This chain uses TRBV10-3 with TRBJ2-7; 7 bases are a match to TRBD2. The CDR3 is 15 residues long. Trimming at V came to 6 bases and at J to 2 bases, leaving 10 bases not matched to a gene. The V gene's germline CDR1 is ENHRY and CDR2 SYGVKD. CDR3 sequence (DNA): TGTGCCATCAGCGATGGGGGGGTCGGGACCTACGAGCAGTACTTC. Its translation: CAISDGGVGTYEQYF.

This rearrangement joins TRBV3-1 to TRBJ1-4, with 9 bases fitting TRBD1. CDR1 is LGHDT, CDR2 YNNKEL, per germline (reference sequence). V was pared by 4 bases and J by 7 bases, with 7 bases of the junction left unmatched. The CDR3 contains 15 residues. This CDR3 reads CASSLSDRGSEKLFF. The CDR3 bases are TGTGCCAGCAGCCTATCGGACAGGGGAAGTGAAAAACTGTTTTTT.

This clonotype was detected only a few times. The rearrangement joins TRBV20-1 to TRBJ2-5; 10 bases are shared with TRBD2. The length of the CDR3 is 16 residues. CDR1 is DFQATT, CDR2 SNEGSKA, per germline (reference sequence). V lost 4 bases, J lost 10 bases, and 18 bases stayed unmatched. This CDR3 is CSATEVRTSGSKDQYF. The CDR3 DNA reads TGCAGTGCTACAGAAGTCCGGACTAGCGGTTCGAAGGACCAGTACTTC.

The DNA for the CDR3 is TGTGCCAGCAGCACCGGGACGCGGAACACCGGGGAGCTGTTTTTT. Translation: CASSTGTRNTGELFF. This chain links TRBV12-3 or TRBV12-4 with TRBJ2-2, with D perhaps being TRBD1 or TRBD2 (5 bases each). Between the trimmed V and J ends, which lost 6 bases and 1 base, there was a span of 12 bases. The CDR3 sequence is 15 residues long.

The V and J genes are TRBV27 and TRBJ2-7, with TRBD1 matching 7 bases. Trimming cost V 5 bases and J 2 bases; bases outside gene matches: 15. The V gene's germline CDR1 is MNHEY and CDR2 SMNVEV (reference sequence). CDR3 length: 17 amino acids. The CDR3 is CASSLVSPGTATYEQYF. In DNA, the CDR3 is TGTGCCAGCAGTCTAGTAAGCCCCGGGACAGCAACCTACGAGCAGTACTTC.

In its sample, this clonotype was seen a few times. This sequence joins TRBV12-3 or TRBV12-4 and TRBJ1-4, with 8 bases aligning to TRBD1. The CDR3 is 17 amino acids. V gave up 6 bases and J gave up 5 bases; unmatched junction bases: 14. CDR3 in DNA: TGTGCCAGCAGCCGAGGACAGGGACGGCCTCCCAATGAAAAACTGTTTTTT. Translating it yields CASSRGQGRPPNEKLFF.

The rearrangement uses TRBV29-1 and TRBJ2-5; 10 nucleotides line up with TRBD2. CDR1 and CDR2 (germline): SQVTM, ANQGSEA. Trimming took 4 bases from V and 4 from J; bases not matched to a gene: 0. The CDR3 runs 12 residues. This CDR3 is CSVGTSGETQYF. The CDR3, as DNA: TGCAGCGTTGGGACTAGCGGAGAGACCCAGTACTTC.

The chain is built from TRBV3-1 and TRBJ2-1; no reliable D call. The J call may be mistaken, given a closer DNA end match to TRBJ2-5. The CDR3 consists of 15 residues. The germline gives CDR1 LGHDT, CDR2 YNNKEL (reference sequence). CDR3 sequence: CASSQGWQSLETQYF. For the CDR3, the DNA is TGTGCCAGCAGCCAAGGTTGGCAGTCGTTAGAGACCCAGTACTTC.